Below are 29 T cell receptor beta chains sequenced from a single sample in a study of shared T cell receptors in the human thymus. Measured with immunoSEQ multiplex PCR; TCRdb has only the in-frame clones, and not every one. The sample lists around 65,000 clones, 90% to 95% occurring once. Sequencing used thymocytes. The receptors shown here come from a human donor.

The genes are TRBV2 and TRBJ2-5, with D perhaps being TRBD1 or TRBD2 (6 bases each). The CDR3 is 15 amino acids. With 5 bases removed from V and 7 bases from J, the gap between germline ends came to 20 bases. CDR1 and CDR2 from the germline V gene are SNHLY and FYNNEI. CDR3 coding DNA: TGTGCCAGCAGTCCATCGTCCGAGGGGGGTCGGACCCAGTACTTC. Protein sequence: CASSPSSEGGRTQYF.

In its sample, this clone was seen once. This CDR3 is CASSMGTGGLETQYF. Written as DNA, the CDR3 is TGCGCCAGCAGCATGGGGACAGGGGGTTTAGAGACCCAGTACTTC. The chain recombines TRBV5-1 with TRBJ2-5, with 11 bases that match TRBD1. This CDR3 contains 15 residues. After removal of 4 bases from V and 4 bases from J, the junction contained 6 bases not matched to a gene. The germline V gene has CDR1 SGHRS and CDR2 YFSETQ.

The genes are TRBV7-2 and TRBJ1-1; perhaps TRBD1 as D (5 bases). The CDR3 has 15 residues. Trimming removed 0 bases at V and 13 bases at J, with 21 bases between. Germline assignment: CDR1 SGHTA and CDR2 FQGNSA. CDR3 nucleotide sequence: TGTGCCAGCAGCTTAGCTAGGGAGGACTTCAGGGATGATTTCTTT. This translates into CASSLAREDFRDDFF.

The CDR3 region is CASSKIGQGLSYEQYF. As DNA, the CDR3 is TGTGCCAGCAGCAAAATAGGACAGGGCCTATCCTACGAGCAGTACTTC. This sequence joins TRBV7-9 and TRBJ2-7, with TRBD1 identical over 8 bases. Germline loops: CDR1 SEHNR, CDR2 FQNEAQ (reference sequence). This CDR3 region has 16 residues. V lost 5 bases to trimming and J lost 1 base; unmatched junction nucleotides: 10.

This CDR3 is CASSLAGSGELFF. The CDR3 region has the DNA TGTGCCAGCAGCTTAGCCGGTTCCGGGGAGCTGTTTTTT. This rearrangement joins TRBV7-8 to TRBJ2-2; D is unclear. Per the germline V gene, CDR1 is SGHVS and CDR2 is FQNEAQ. V gave up 0 bases and J gave up 6 bases, with 5 bases separating them. This CDR3 region has 13 residues. Full variable domain (outside the CDR3, taken from reference TRBV7-8 and TRBJ2-2): GAGVSQSPRYKVAKRGQDVALRCDPISGHVSLFWYQQALGQGPEFLTYFQNEAQLDKSGLPSDRFFAERPEGSVSTLKIQRTQQEDSAVYLCASSLAGSGELFFGEGSRLTVL.

This chain connects TRBV7-2 to TRBJ1-1; tentatively, D is TRBD1 (6 bases). V was pared by 1 base and J by 0 bases, with 9 bases between. In germline, CDR1 is SGHTA, CDR2 FQGNSA. CDR3 length: 15 amino acids. The CDR3: CASSLGGGMNTEAFF. The CDR3, as DNA: TGTGCCAGCAGCTTAGGTGGGGGCATGAACACTGAAGCTTTCTTT. The whole variable domain, filled in from reference TRBV7-2 and TRBJ1-1, reads GAGVSQSPSNKVTEKGKDVELRCDPISGHTALYWYRQSLGQGLEFLIYFQGNSAPDKSGLPSDRFSAERTGGSVSTLTIQRTQQEDSAVYLCASSLGGGMNTEAFFGQGTRLTVV.

The chain recombines TRBV11-2 with TRBJ2-5; 14 bases line up with TRBD2. The V gene end was trimmed by 4 bases and the J gene end by 1 base; junction bases not matched to a gene: 5. The CDR3 contains 17 residues. From germline, CDR1 is SGHAT and CDR2 FQNNGV. DNA of the CDR3: TGTGCCAGCAGCTCAACCGGGACTAGCGGGGGCCAAGAGACCCAGTACTTC. This encodes CASSSTGTSGGQETQYF.

The CDR3 coding sequence is TGCAGCGCCCTCCAGGGGGCGTACTATGGCTACACCTTC. It codes for CSALQGAYYGYTF. The chain employs TRBV29-1 and TRBJ1-2; 8 bases agree with TRBD1. J was trimmed by 3 bases and V by 7 bases; bases with no gene match: 7. CDR1 is SQVTM, CDR2 ANQGSEA, per germline. The CDR3 loop spans 13 amino acids.

The chain links TRBV2 to TRBJ1-6; tentative D call: TRBD1 (6 bases). This CDR3 has 17 amino acids. Germline CDR1 and CDR2: SNHLY and FYNNEI. Trimming cost V 7 bases and J 5 bases, with 21 bases left between them. CDR3 sequence (DNA): TGTGCCAGCAAGAGTACGGGGGCAGCTGAGGATAATTCACCCCTCCACTTT. Translating gives CASKSTGAAEDNSPLHF.

The chain links TRBV6-1 to TRBJ1-2; D gene uncertain. The CDR3 totals 14 residues. Germline-derived CDR1 and CDR2 are MNHNS and SASEGT. The ends were cut back, 0 bases at V and 8 bases at J, with 13 bases in the middle. CDR3 amino acids: CASSEARSRGGYTF. The CDR3 DNA reads TGTGCCAGCAGTGAAGCGAGGTCTCGGGGAGGCTACACCTTC.

This chain connects TRBV15 to TRBJ1-4; D remains ambiguous. In germline, CDR1 is LNHNV, CDR2 YYDKDF (reference sequence). This CDR3 is 13 amino acids long. V was pared by 1 base and J by 8 bases, with 8 bases between. DNA of the CDR3: TGTGCCACCAGCAGAGGAGCGAAGGAAAAACTGTTTTTT. Translation: CATSRGAKEKLFF.

The chain is built from TRBV5-1 and TRBJ2-5; 10 positions agree with TRBD1. Gene TRBJ2-7 matches the end of the DNA better, so the J call may be wrong. The CDR3 totals 16 residues. Germline V gives CDR1 SGHRS, CDR2 YFSETQ. This CDR3 is CASSFLPGTGDYEQYF. The CDR3 DNA sequence: TGCGCCAGCAGCTTCTTACCCGGGACAGGGGACTACGAGCAGTACTTC.

The gene calls are TRBV9 and TRBJ1-1; D unresolved. The CDR3 spans 17 residues. Germline values: CDR1 SGDLS, CDR2 YYNGEE. V was cut by 3 bases and J by 4 bases, with 22 bases left in between. CDR3: CASSAPKGTSDGTEAFF. In DNA, the CDR3 is TGTGCCAGCAGCGCACCCAAAGGTACAAGTGACGGCACTGAAGCTTTCTTT.

This chain uses TRBV9 with TRBJ1-3, with TRBD1 matching 7 bases. The CDR3 has 15 amino acids. Germline-derived CDR1 and CDR2 are SGDLS and YYNGEE. Trimming at V came to 5 bases and at J to 0 bases, leaving 5 bases not matched to a gene. The CDR3 DNA reads as TGTGCCAGCAGTCTGACAGGGAACTCTGGAAACACCATATATTTT. Translation gives CASSLTGNSGNTIYF.

This clone was picked up a small number of times. The chain has TRBV7-6 and TRBJ1-6, with a weak D call TRBD1 (5 bases). Germline CDR1 is SGHVS and CDR2 is FNYEAQ. Trimming stripped 1 base from V and 8 bases from J, with 9 bases between. This CDR3 is built from 14 residues. This chain's CDR3 is CASSLGTLDSPLHF. The CDR3 DNA is TGTGCCAGCAGCTTAGGGACATTAGATTCACCCCTCCACTTT.

The chain combines TRBV19 with TRBJ1-2; 8 bases fit TRBD1. Germline CDR1 LNHDA, CDR2 SQIVND (reference sequence). CDR3 length: 13 amino acids. After removal of 4 bases from V and 4 bases from J, the junction contained 2 bases not matched to a gene. The CDR3 loop is CASSSTGGYGYTF. The CDR3 DNA follows: TGTGCCAGTAGTAGCACAGGGGGCTATGGCTACACCTTC.

The rearrangement joins TRBV25-1 to TRBJ1-2; D is unclear. The ends were cut back, 3 bases at V and 8 bases at J, with 7 bases in the middle. CDR3 size: 11 residues. The germline gives CDR1 MGHDK, CDR2 SYGVNS. DNA for the CDR3: TGTGCCAGCAGTGACAGGAGAGGCTACACCTTC. Protein: CASSDRRGYTF.

V gene TRBV19 combines with J gene TRBJ1-2, with 8 bases matching TRBD1. V lost 6 bases and J lost 7; bases outside the gene matches: 7. Germline CDR1 reads LNHDA; CDR2 reads SQIVND (reference sequence). The length of the CDR3 is 13 residues. Here the CDR3 DNA reads TGTGCCAGTAGCCCTTCAGGGGGCGTTGGCTACACCTTC. Translation gives CASSPSGGVGYTF.

The J gene is TRBJ1-1, the V gene TRBV19; D is possibly TRBD1 (6 bases). With 3 bases removed from V and 6 bases from J, the gap between germline ends came to 20 bases. CDR3 length equals 16 residues. Germline V gives CDR1 LNHDA, CDR2 SQIVND (reference sequence). The CDR3 is CASSILAYEGGSEAFF. The DNA for the CDR3 is TGTGCCAGTAGTATTTTAGCCTATGAGGGGGGCTCTGAAGCTTTCTTT.

The CDR3 DNA sequence: TGCGCCAGCAGTGACGGGGGGGGCCGTGAGCAGTACTTC. Residues: CASSDGGGREQYF. The chain is built from TRBV10-1 and TRBJ2-7; 8 bases are a match to TRBD2. Germline CDR1 reads WNHNN; CDR2 reads SYGVQD (reference sequence). CDR3 size: 13 residues. After removal of 3 bases from V and 7 bases from J, the junction contained 5 bases not matched to a gene.

V and J are TRBV11-2 and TRBJ1-4; the D gene is possibly TRBD1 (5 bases). This CDR3 has 19 amino acids. Deletions cut 3 bases from V and 4 bases from J, with 24 bases between. The germline CDR1 and CDR2 sequences are SGHAT and FQNNGV. The CDR3: CASSFSARTRAMGNEKLFF. As DNA, the CDR3 is TGTGCCAGCAGCTTCTCTGCCCGGACCAGGGCTATGGGTAATGAAAAACTGTTTTTT.

The gene calls are TRBV5-8 and TRBJ1-2; no clear D gene. The CDR3 extends over 14 amino acids. The V end was cut by 0 bases, the J end by 8 bases, with 14 bases between. The V gene's germline CDR1 is SGHTS and CDR2 YDEGEE. CDR3 DNA sequence: TGTGCCAGCAGCTTGGCCGGCAGGTATGAGGGCTACACCTTC. Its translation is CASSLAGRYEGYTF.

The rearrangement links TRBV12-5 to TRBJ1-5; D is perhaps TRBD1 (6 bases). The V end was cut by 5 bases, the J end by 4 bases, with 18 bases between. CDR1 LGHNT and CDR2 FRNRAP come from the germline V gene. The CDR3 is 16 amino acids. DNA for the CDR3: TGTGCTAGTGGTACCCCCCACGAGGGGGTTAATCAGCCCCAGCATTTT. It specifies CASGTPHEGVNQPQHF.

The chain carries TRBV5-6 and TRBJ2-7; no definite D call. V lost 4 bases and J lost 0, with 11 bases in between. Germline loops: CDR1 SGHDT, CDR2 YYEEEE. The CDR3 is 14 residues long. For the CDR3, the DNA is TGTGCCAGCAGCCCCCTTTTTCGCTCCTACGAGCAGTACTTC. Protein sequence: CASSPLFRSYEQYF. Looking up the rest from reference TRBV5-6 and TRBJ2-7 gives the full variable domain: DAGVTQSPTHLIKTRGQQVTLRCSPKSGHDTVSWYQQALGQGPQFIFQYYEEEERQRGNFPDRFSGHQFPNYSSELNVNALLLGDSALYLCASSPLFRSYEQYFGPGTRLTVT.

As for this clone: The sample has other DNA sequences that encode this CDR3 too. The rearrangement joins TRBV4-2 to TRBJ2-7; 8 bases align to TRBD2. This CDR3 region has 15 residues. After removal of 6 bases from V and 7 bases from J, the junction contained 14 bases not matched to a gene. The germline gives CDR1 LGHNA, CDR2 YNFKEQ. The CDR3 nucleotides are TGTGCCAGCAGTCAGAGCGGGGGCCCCATAAGTGAGCAGTACTTC. Encoded protein: CASSQSGGPISEQYF.

The CDR3 reads CASSPLQSEETQYF. Here the CDR3 DNA reads TGTGCCAGCTCACCACTCCAGAGTGAAGAGACCCAGTACTTC. This chain uses TRBV18 with TRBJ2-5; D is unresolved. V was pared by 1 base and J by 3 bases, with 9 bases between. Germline loops: CDR1 KGHSH, CDR2 LQKENI. The CDR3 consists of 14 residues. Full variable domain (rest looked up from reference TRBV18 and TRBJ2-5): NAGVMQNPRHLVRRRGQEARLRCSPMKGHSHVYWYRQLPEEGLKFMVYLQKENIIDESGMPKERFSAEFPKEGPSILRIQQVVRGDSAAYFCASSPLQSEETQYFGPGTRLLVL.

The chain is built from TRBV9 and TRBJ1-1; possibly TRBD1 for D (5 bases). The CDR3 has 14 amino acids. The germline V and J ends were trimmed by 7 bases and 1 base, with 14 bases remaining between them. From germline, CDR1 is SGDLS and CDR2 YYNGEE. For the CDR3, the DNA is TGTGCCAGCGGAGTGGGACCGACGAACACTGAAGCTTTCTTT. Protein product: CASGVGPTNTEAFF.

The rearrangement uses TRBV20-1 and TRBJ2-7, with no clear D. Germline assignment: CDR1 DFQATT and CDR2 SNEGSKA (reference sequence). CDR3 length: 10 amino acids. V was trimmed by 1 base and J by 7 bases, leaving 5 bases between them. This CDR3 is CSARGGEQYF. The CDR3 coding sequence is TGCAGTGCTAGAGGGGGTGAGCAGTACTTC.

The V and J genes are TRBV4-1 and TRBJ1-5, with D uncertain. This CDR3 is built from 18 residues. The V and J ends lost 4 bases and 6 bases respectively, with 25 bases between them. The germline V gene has CDR1 MGHRA and CDR2 YSYEKL. The CDR3 spells CASSRSIGRAGMGQPQHF. Written as DNA, the CDR3 is TGCGCCAGCAGCCGATCTATCGGACGGGCGGGGATGGGTCAGCCCCAGCATTTT.